The T cell receptor beta chain under discussion was sequenced for a study of cytomegalovirus exposure and HLA in healthy donors. In the study overall: For the approximately 360 genotyped donors, roughly 81% fell within the Caucasian-associated ancestry cluster. General study findings and limits: DRB1 showed the most TCR associations and HLA-C the fewest in a later analysis, as rates varied by HLA locus.

This CDR3 is built from 13 residues. CDR1 GTSNPN and CDR2 SVGIG come from the germline V gene (reference sequence). The V end was cut by 1 base, the J end by 0 bases, with 6 bases between. A remark on this clone: The antigen is undetermined.

The PCR employed 60 Vbeta primers together with 13 Jbeta primers. Authors' methods: Counted up in a later analysis, unique TCR beta chains came to 60 million to 95 million, with around 10 million shared. This table comes from immunoSEQ multiplex PCR, and its TCRdb copy is limited to in-frame clones, with some not included. The V and J calls and clone size come from that table; D and trimming were worked out from the DNA. Its table lists just over 80,000 clones. The sequencing input was PBMCs. The genes are TRBV30 and TRBJ1-1; D is uncertain. The TCR was taken from a woman aged 25 to 39 in good health and CMV-seronegative. The CDR3, as DNA: TGTGCCTGGAGTGAACAGCTGAACACTGAAGCTTTCTTT. It yields the protein CAWSEQLNTEAFF. The full variable domain, its missing parts supplied by reference TRBV30 and TRBJ1-1, is SQTIHQWPATLVQPVGSPLSLECTVEGTSNPNLYWYRQAAGRGLQLLFYSVGIGQISSEVPQNLSASRPQDRQFILSSKKLLLSDSGFYLCAWSEQLNTEAFFGQGTRLTVV.